This passage covers 17 T cell receptor beta chains from one sample sequenced in a study of CD8 T cells in Susac syndrome. RNA totalling roughly 0.45 to 1 ug underwent reverse transcription with random hexamers. TCRdb reanalysed the immunoSEQ multiplex PCR reads using MiXCR and keeps one entry per CDR3 protein. The sample holds some 200,000 distinct CDR3 sequences, 91% seen once. Specimen: CD4+ T cells from PBMCs. These receptors all stem from a human donor with Susac syndrome.

This clonotype was observed a single time. The chain combines TRBV21-1 with TRBJ1-6; no DNA check was done on the table's D call, TRBD1. TRBV21-1 is termed a pseudogene. This CDR3 spans 15 amino acids. CDR3 amino acids: CASSKETGQHSPLHF. CDR3 coding DNA: TGTGCCAGCAGCAAAGAGACGGGACAGCATTCACCCCTCCACTTT.

CDR3 DNA: TGCGCCAGCAGCCAAGATGCCGGGGGCAATGAGCAGTTCTTC. Its protein product is CASSQDAGGNEQFF. The chain employs TRBV4-1 and TRBJ2-1; D perhaps matches TRBD2 (6 bases). Trimming took off 0 bases at V and 6 bases at J, with 9 bases between the two ends. The CDR3 has 14 amino acids. CDR1 and CDR2 from the germline V gene are MGHRA and YSYEKL.

The J gene is TRBJ2-5, the V gene TRBV5-4, with 12 nucleotides matching TRBD2. Germline trimming cut 0 bases from V and 4 bases from J; bases unmatched to any gene: 4. The CDR3 spans 16 residues. Germline loops: CDR1 SGHNT, CDR2 YYREEE (reference sequence). CDR3 sequence reads: CASSLAPSGRGETQYF. For the CDR3, the DNA is TGTGCCAGCAGCTTGGCGCCTAGCGGGAGGGGAGAGACCCAGTACTTC.

The chain joins TRBV6-5 to TRBJ2-1, with 9 bases that match TRBD2. The CDR3 spans 15 residues. CDR1 and CDR2 from the germline V gene are MNHEY and SVGAGI. Unmatched junction bases numbered 9, after V lost 4 bases and J lost 8 bases. The CDR3: CASSSPASGIYEQFF. Written as DNA, the CDR3 is TGTGCCAGCAGTTCCCCGGCTAGCGGGATATATGAGCAGTTCTTC.

The chain has TRBV29-1 and TRBJ1-3; D unresolved. The length of the CDR3 is 13 residues. With 0 bases removed from V and 0 bases from J, the gap between germline ends came to 3 bases. The V gene's germline CDR1 is SQVTM and CDR2 ANQGSEA. The CDR3 loop is CSVEDNSGNTIYF. DNA of the CDR3: TGCAGCGTTGAAGATAACTCTGGAAACACCATATATTTT.

The V and J genes are TRBV15 and TRBJ2-7, with no clear D. Trimming cost V 0 bases and J 1 base, with 10 bases left between them. This CDR3 contains 15 residues. Germline CDR1 LNHNV, CDR2 YYDKDF (reference sequence). CDR3 sequence (DNA): TGTGCCACCAGCAGAGATCCAGACCAGTCCTACGAGCAGTACTTC. Amino acids: CATSRDPDQSYEQYF.

V and J are TRBV19 and TRBJ1-2; 8 nucleotides agree with TRBD1. With 7 bases clipped from V and 7 bases from J, the junction kept 11 bases outside the gene matches. Germline V gene sequence: CDR1 LNHDA, CDR2 SQIVND (reference sequence). The CDR3 is made up of 14 amino acids. CDR3 sequence: CASKILQTGAGYTF. DNA for the CDR3: TGTGCCAGTAAAATTCTTCAGACAGGGGCTGGCTACACCTTC.

V and J are TRBV5-1 and TRBJ2-7; 7 bases map to TRBD2. The CDR3 spans 14 residues. The germline V gene has CDR1 SGHRS and CDR2 YFSETQ. Trimming took 0 bases from V and 6 from J; bases not matched to a gene: 6. The CDR3 region is CASSLELAQGEQYF. The CDR3 nucleotides read TGCGCCAGCAGCTTGGAACTAGCGCAGGGCGAGCAGTACTTC. Full variable domain (remainder filled in from reference TRBV5-1 and TRBJ2-7): KAGVTQTPRYLIKTRGQQVTLSCSPISGHRSVSWYQQTPGQGLQFLFEYFSETQRNKGNFPGRFSGRQFSNSRSEMNVSTLELGDSALYLCASSLELAQGEQYFGPGTRLTVT.

The chain uses TRBV27 and TRBJ2-7, with D possibly TRBD1 on 6 matching bases. Trimming took off 6 bases at V and 3 bases at J, with 15 bases between the two ends. The CDR3 has 14 amino acids. The germline gives CDR1 MNHEY, CDR2 SMNVEV (reference sequence). CDR3: CASSLIQGDYEQYF. CDR3 in DNA: TGTGCCAGCAGCTTAATACAGGGAGACTACGAGCAGTACTTC.

This sequence joins TRBV20-1 and TRBJ2-5; TRBD2 might be the D (5 bases). V dropped 5 bases and J dropped 5 bases, with 15 bases sitting between them. This CDR3 has 13 residues. The germline gives CDR1 DFQATT, CDR2 SNEGSKA (reference sequence). The CDR3 coding sequence is TGCAGTGCTGACGCGGACCGAGGGGAGACCCAGTACTTC. As protein: CSADADRGETQYF.

The J gene is TRBJ2-2, the V gene TRBV20-1, with D tentatively TRBD1 or TRBD2 (6 bases each). The germline CDR1 and CDR2 sequences are DFQATT and SNEGSKA (reference sequence). The germline V and J ends were trimmed by 1 base and 0 bases, with 12 bases remaining between them. The CDR3 sequence is 16 residues long. Here the CDR3 reads CSARGGGTTNTGELFF. The CDR3 nucleotides read TGCAGTGCTAGAGGGGGCGGGACAACGAACACCGGGGAGCTGTTTTTT.

V and J are TRBV10-2 and TRBJ2-3; no definite D call. This CDR3 has 15 residues. CDR1 WSHSY and CDR2 SAAADI come from the germline V gene. Between the trimmed V and J ends, which lost 7 bases and 2 bases, there was a span of 16 bases. Here the CDR3 DNA reads TGCGCCAGCAATGTCCCCCGGCGGCTCACAGATACGCAGTATTTT. It codes for CASNVPRRLTDTQYF.

The chain uses TRBV15 and TRBJ2-5; 9 nucleotides agree with TRBD2. V lost 3 bases and J lost 5; bases outside the gene matches: 4. The CDR3 is made up of 14 amino acids. CDR1 is LNHNV and CDR2 is YYDKDF in the germline V gene (reference sequence). The CDR3 protein is CATSRRGGAETQYF. The CDR3 DNA reads TGTGCCACCAGCAGGCGGGGGGGCGCTGAGACCCAGTACTTC.

The rearrangement links TRBV5-8 to TRBJ2-1; perhaps TRBD2 as D (7 bases). V was clipped by 0 bases and J by 4 bases, with 17 bases between them. Germline V gene data show CDR1 as SGHTS and CDR2 as YDEGEE. The CDR3 totals 17 residues. For the CDR3, the DNA is TGTGCCAGCAGCTTGGATGGCGGGGGCCAGGTTTACAATGAGCAGTTCTTC. This codes for CASSLDGGGQVYNEQFF.

The chain employs TRBV9 and TRBJ2-3; TRBD2 aligns across 8 bases. Germline CDR1 is SGDLS and CDR2 is YYNGEE. Trimming cost V 4 bases and J 2 bases; bases outside gene matches: 6. The CDR3 length is 15 residues. This CDR3 reads CASSHSGVNTDTQYF. DNA for the CDR3: TGTGCCAGCAGCCATAGCGGGGTCAACACAGATACGCAGTATTTT.

The chain combines TRBV5-1 with TRBJ2-7, with a weak D call TRBD1 (6 bases). This CDR3 comprises 13 residues. The V gene lost 2 bases and the J gene lost 3 bases, with 9 bases spanning the gap. Germline V gene data show CDR1 as SGHRS and CDR2 as YFSETQ. The CDR3: CASSFGTNYEQYF. As DNA, the CDR3 is TGCGCCAGCAGCTTCGGGACAAACTACGAGCAGTACTTC.

The chain joins TRBV10-1 to TRBJ2-5, with D perhaps TRBD1 (5 bases). The CDR3 loop spans 16 amino acids. Germline V gene sequence: CDR1 WNHNN, CDR2 SYGVQD (reference sequence). V was shortened by 2 bases and J by 5 bases, with 18 bases between the two germline ends. CDR3 sequence reads: CASSETDKTSVETQYF. The CDR3 region has the DNA TGCGCCAGCAGTGAGACGGACAAGACCTCTGTGGAGACCCAGTACTTC.